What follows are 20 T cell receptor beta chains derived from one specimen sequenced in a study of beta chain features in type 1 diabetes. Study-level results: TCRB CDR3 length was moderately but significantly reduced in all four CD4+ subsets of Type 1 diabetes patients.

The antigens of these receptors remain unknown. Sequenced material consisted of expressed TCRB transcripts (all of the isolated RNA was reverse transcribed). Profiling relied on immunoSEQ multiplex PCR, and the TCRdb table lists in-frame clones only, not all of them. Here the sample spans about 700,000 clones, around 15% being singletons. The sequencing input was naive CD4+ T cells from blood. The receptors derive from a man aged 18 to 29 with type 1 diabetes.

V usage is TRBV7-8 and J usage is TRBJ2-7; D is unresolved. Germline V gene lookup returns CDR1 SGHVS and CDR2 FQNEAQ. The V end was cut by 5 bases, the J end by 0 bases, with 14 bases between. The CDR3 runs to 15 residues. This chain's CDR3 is CASSPSEVTSYEQYF. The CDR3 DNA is TGTGCCAGCAGCCCCTCTGAGGTAACCTCCTACGAGCAGTACTTC.

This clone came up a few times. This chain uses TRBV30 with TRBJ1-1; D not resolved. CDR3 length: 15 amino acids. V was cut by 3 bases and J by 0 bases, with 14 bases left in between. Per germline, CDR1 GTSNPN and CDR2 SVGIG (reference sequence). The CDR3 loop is CAWSTSGGLNTEAFF. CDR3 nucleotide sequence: TGTGCCTGGAGCACCTCGGGCGGGCTGAACACTGAAGCTTTCTTT.

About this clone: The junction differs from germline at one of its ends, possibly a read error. In DNA, the CDR3 is TGTGCCAGCAGTACTGGAAACATCGGGGAGCTGTTTTTT. Its translation: CASSTGNIGELFF. The gene calls are TRBV2 and TRBJ2-2; D ambiguous. This CDR3 has 13 residues. In germline, CDR1 is SNHLY, CDR2 FYNNEI.

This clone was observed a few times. CDR3 nucleotide sequence: TGTGCCAGCAGCGTAAATGGACAGGGCTACGGTGGCTACACCTTC. Translation gives CASSVNGQGYGGYTF. This rearrangement joins TRBV9 to TRBJ1-2; 8 bases align to TRBD1. Trimming took 1 base from V and 7 from J; bases not matched to a gene: 9. This CDR3 has 15 residues. Looked up from germline, CDR1 is SGDLS and CDR2 is YYNGEE.

CDR3 loop: CASSETTRLDTQYF. CDR3 coding DNA: TGTGCCAGCAGTGAGACAACACGGCTAGATACGCAGTATTTT. The V gene is TRBV2, the J gene TRBJ2-3, with D unclear. With 3 bases removed from V and 5 bases from J, the gap between germline ends came to 12 bases. Germline CDR1 is SNHLY and CDR2 is FYNNEI. The CDR3 is made up of 14 amino acids.

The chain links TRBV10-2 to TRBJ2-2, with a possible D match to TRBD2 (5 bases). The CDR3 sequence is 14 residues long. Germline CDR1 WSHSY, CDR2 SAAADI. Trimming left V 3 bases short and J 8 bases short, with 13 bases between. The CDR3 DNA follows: TGCGCCAGCAGTGATGAGGGTCGAGCAGGGGAGCTGTTTTTT. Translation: CASSDEGRAGELFF.

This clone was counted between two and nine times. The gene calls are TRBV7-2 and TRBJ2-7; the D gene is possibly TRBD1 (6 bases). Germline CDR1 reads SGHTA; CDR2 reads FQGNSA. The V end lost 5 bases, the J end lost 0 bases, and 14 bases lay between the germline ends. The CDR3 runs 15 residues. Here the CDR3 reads CASSGNRDNSYEQYF. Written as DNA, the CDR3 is TGTGCCAGCAGCGGTAACCGGGACAACTCCTACGAGCAGTACTTC.

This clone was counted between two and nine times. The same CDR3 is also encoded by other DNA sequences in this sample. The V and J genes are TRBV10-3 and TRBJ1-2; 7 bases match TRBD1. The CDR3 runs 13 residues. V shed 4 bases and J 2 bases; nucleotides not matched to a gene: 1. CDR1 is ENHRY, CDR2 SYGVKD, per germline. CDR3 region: CAISAGQNYGYTF. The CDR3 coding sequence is TGTGCCATCAGTGCGGGACAGAACTATGGCTACACCTTC.

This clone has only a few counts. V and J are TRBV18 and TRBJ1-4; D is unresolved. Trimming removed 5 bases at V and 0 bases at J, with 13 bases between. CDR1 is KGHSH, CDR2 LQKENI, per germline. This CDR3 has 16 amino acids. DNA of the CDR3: TGTGCCAGCTCAGAATCGACCGTTGCAACTAATGAAAAACTGTTTTTT. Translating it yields CASSESTVATNEKLFF. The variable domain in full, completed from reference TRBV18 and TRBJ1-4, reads NAGVMQNPRHLVRRRGQEARLRCSPMKGHSHVYWYRQLPEEGLKFMVYLQKENIIDESGMPKERFSAEFPKEGPSILRIQQVVRGDSAAYFCASSESTVATNEKLFFGSGTQLSVL.

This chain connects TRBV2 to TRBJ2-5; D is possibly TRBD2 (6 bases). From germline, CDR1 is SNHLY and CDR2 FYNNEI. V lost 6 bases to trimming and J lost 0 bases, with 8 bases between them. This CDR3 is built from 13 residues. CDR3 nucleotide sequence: TGTGCCAGCAGGGCGGGGAACCAAGAGACCCAGTACTTC. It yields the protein CASRAGNQETQYF. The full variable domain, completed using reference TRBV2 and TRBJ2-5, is EPEVTQTPSHQVTQMGQEVILRCVPISNHLYFYWYRQILGQKVEFLVSFYNNEISEKSEIFDDQFSVERPDGSNFTLKIRSTKLEDSAMYFCASRAGNQETQYFGPGTRLLVL.

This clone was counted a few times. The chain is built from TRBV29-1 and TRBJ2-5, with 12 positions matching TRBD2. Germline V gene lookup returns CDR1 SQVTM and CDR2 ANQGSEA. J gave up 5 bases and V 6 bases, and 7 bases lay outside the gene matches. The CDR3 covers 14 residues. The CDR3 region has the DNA TGCAGCGTGAAAGGGACTAGCGGGCCCGAGACCCAGTACTTC. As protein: CSVKGTSGPETQYF. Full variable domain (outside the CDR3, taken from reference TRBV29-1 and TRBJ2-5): SAVISQKPSRDICQRGTSLTIQCQVDSQVTMMFWYRQQPGQSLTLIATANQGSEATYESGFVIDKFPISRPNLTFSTLTVSNMSPEDSSIYLCSVKGTSGPETQYFGPGTRLLVL.

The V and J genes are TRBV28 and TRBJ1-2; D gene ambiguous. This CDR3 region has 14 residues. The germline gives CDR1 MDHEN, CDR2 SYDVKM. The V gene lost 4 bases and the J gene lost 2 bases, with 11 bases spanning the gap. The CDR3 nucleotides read TGTGCCAGCAGTTCACCCCCGCAGAACTATGGCTACACCTTC. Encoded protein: CASSSPPQNYGYTF.

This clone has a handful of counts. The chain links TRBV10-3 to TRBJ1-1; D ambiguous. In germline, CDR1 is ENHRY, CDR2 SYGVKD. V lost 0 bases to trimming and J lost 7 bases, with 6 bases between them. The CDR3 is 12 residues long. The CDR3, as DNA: TGTGCCATCAGTGAGTCGGGGAGTGAAGCTTTCTTT. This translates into CAISESGSEAFF.

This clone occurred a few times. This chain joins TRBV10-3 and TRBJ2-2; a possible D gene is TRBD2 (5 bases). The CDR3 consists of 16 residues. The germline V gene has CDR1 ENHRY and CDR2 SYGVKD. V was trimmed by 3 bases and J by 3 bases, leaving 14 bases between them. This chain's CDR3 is CAISDYVATDTGELFF. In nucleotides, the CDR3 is TGTGCCATCAGTGATTATGTAGCGACTGACACCGGGGAGCTGTTTTTT.

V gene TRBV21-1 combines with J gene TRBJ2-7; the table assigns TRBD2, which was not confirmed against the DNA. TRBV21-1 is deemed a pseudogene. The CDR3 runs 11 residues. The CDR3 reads CASSPRYEQYF. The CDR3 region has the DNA TGTGCCAGCAGCCCCCGTTACGAGCAGTACTTC.

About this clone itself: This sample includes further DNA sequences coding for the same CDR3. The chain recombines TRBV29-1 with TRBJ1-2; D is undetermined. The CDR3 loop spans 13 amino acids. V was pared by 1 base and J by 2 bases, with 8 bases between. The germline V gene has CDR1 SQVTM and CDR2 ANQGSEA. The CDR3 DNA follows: TGCAGCGTTGAAGGCGTACGGAACTATGGCTACACCTTC. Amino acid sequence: CSVEGVRNYGYTF.

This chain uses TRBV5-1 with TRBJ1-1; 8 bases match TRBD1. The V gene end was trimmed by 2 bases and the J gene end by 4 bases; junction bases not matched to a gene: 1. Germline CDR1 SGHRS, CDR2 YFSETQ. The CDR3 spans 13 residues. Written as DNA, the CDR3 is TGCGCCAGCAGCTTTACAGGGGGCACTGAAGCTTTCTTT. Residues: CASSFTGGTEAFF.

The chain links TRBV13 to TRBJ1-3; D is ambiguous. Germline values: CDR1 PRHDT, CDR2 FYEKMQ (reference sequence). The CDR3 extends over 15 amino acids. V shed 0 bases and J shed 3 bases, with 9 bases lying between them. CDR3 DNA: TGTGCCAGCAGCTTAGGACCCTCTCATGGAAACACCATATATTTT. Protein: CASSLGPSHGNTIYF.

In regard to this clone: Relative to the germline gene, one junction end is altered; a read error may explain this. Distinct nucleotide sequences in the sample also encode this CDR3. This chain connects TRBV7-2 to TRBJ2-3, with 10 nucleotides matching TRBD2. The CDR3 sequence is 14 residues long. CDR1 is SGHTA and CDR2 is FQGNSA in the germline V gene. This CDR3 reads CASSLAGGTDTQYF. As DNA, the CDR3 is TGTGCCAGCAGCCTAGCGGGGGGCACAGATACGCAGTATTTT.

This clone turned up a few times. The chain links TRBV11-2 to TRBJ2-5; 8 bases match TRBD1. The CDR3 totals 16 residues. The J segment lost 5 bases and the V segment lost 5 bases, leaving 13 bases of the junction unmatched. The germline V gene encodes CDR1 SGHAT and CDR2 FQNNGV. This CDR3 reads CASSLRRTGRRETQYF. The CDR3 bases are TGTGCCAGCAGCCTCCGCCGGACAGGGCGCAGGGAGACCCAGTACTTC.